The 4 T cell receptor beta chains presented below share a single source sample, sequenced in a study of blood T cell repertoires in COVID-19. Sequencing was performed with immunoSEQ multiplex PCR; in TCRdb, only in-frame clones are kept and a portion is missing. This sample has about 140,000 clones, with around nine tenths found just once. The sample was peripheral blood. These receptors were obtained from a human donor in a cohort sampled during active COVID-19.

This clone has a handful of counts. The chain couples TRBV11-2 to TRBJ1-1, with D hard to call. CDR1 and CDR2 (germline): SGHAT, FQNNGV. V shed 3 bases and J shed 7 bases, with 12 bases lying between them. The CDR3 contains 13 residues. The CDR3 region has the DNA TGTGCCAGCAGCTTGGACTCTTTAAATGAAGCTTTCTTT. This codes for CASSLDSLNEAFF. The variable domain in full, with the rest retrieved from reference TRBV11-2 and TRBJ1-1, is EAGVAQSPRYKIIEKRQSVAFWCNPISGHATLYWYQQILGQGPKLLIQFQNNGVVDDSQLPKDRFSAERLKGVDSTLKIQPAKLEDSAVYLCASSLDSLNEAFFGQGTRLTVV.

The chain has TRBV19 and TRBJ1-1, with D uncertain. The CDR3 is 13 residues long. The germline CDR1 and CDR2 sequences are LNHDA and SQIVND (reference sequence). The V gene lost 2 bases and the J gene lost 1 base, with 5 bases spanning the gap. The CDR3 DNA sequence: TGTGCCAGTAGTATAAACAGGAACACTGAAGCTTTCTTT. Translating gives CASSINRNTEAFF.

V gene TRBV30 combines with J gene TRBJ2-2; 7 nucleotides align to TRBD2. CDR1 GTSNPN and CDR2 SVGIG come from the germline V gene (reference sequence). The CDR3 loop spans 15 amino acids. Trimming took 3 bases from V and 7 from J; bases not matched to a gene: 11. The CDR3 DNA is TGTGCCTGGAGCCTCACCTTACTAGCGAGCGGGGAGCTGTTTTTT. This sequence encodes CAWSLTLLASGELFF.

This sequence joins TRBV28 and TRBJ1-5; 9 positions match TRBD1. CDR1 MDHEN and CDR2 SYDVKM come from the germline V gene. The CDR3 extends over 15 amino acids. The trim removed 5 bases at V and 3 bases at J, leaving 5 bases unmatched. The CDR3 is CASSTQGADNQPQHF. DNA for the CDR3: TGTGCCAGCAGTACACAGGGGGCGGACAATCAGCCCCAGCATTTT.